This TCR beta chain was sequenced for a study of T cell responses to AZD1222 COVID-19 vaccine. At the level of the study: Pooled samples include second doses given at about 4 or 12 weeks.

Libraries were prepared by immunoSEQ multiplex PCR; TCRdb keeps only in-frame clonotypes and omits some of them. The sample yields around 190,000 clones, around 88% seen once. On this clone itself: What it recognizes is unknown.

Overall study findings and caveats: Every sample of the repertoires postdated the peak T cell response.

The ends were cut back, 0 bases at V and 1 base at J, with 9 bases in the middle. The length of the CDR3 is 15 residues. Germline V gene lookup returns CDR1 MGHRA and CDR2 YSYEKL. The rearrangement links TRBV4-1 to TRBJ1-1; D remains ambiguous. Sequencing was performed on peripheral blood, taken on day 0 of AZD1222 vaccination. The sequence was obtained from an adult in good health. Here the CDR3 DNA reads TGCGCCAGCAGCCAAGATGGGCAGACGAACACTGAAGCTTTCTTT. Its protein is CASSQDGQTNTEAFF.